One and the same sample provided the 14 T cell receptor beta chains below, sequenced in a study of siplizumab effects on memory and regulatory T cells. The method was immunoSEQ multiplex PCR; TCRdb's version includes in-frame clones alone and lacks a portion of them. The table lists 100,000 or so clones, about 91% of them singletons. The sample comprised CD4+ T cells sorted from blood. These TCRs come from a human donor in good health.

The gene calls are TRBV7-3 and TRBJ2-6; perhaps TRBD1 as D (5 bases). The CDR3 sequence is 19 residues long. CDR1 and CDR2 (germline): SGHTA, FQGTGA. Trimming left V 2 bases short and J 0 bases short, with 17 bases between. This chain's CDR3 is CASSLARDSSASGANVLTF. DNA of the CDR3: TGTGCCAGCAGCTTAGCCCGAGACAGCAGCGCCTCTGGGGCCAACGTCCTGACTTTC.

The chain links TRBV11-2 to TRBJ1-5; the D gene is possibly TRBD1 (5 bases). Germline CDR1 is SGHAT and CDR2 is FQNNGV. The V and J ends lost 5 bases and 3 bases respectively, with 11 bases between them. The CDR3 is 14 residues long. Written as DNA, the CDR3 is TGTGCCAGCAGCCGGCAGGGAAACAATCAGCCCCAGCATTTT. As protein: CASSRQGNNQPQHF.

The genes are TRBV5-6 and TRBJ2-7, with 8 bases matching TRBD1. Germline V CDR1 and CDR2: SGHDT, YYEEEE. The CDR3 is made up of 15 amino acids. J was trimmed by 3 bases and V by 0 bases; bases with no gene match: 5. The CDR3: CASSLARDRYYEQYF. CDR3 sequence (DNA): TGTGCCAGCAGCTTGGCCAGGGACAGGTACTACGAGCAGTACTTC.

V gene TRBV21-1 combines with J gene TRBJ1-4; TRBD1, the table's D call, lacks a check against the DNA. TRBV21-1 is a pseudogene. The CDR3 sequence is 14 residues long. CDR3 in amino acids: CASRQGRANEKLFF. The CDR3 coding sequence is TGTGCCAGCAGGCAGGGGCGGGCTAATGAAAAACTGTTTTTT.

The J gene is TRBJ1-1, the V gene TRBV5-1, with D uncertain. CDR3 length: 14 amino acids. Deletions cut 1 base from V and 0 bases from J, with 7 bases between. CDR1 is SGHRS, CDR2 YFSETQ, per germline. For the CDR3, the DNA is TGCGCCAGCAGCTTGAAGAGCTTGAACACTGAAGCTTTCTTT. Its translation is CASSLKSLNTEAFF.

The chain links TRBV4-1 to TRBJ2-5; D perhaps matches TRBD2 (7 bases). This CDR3 region has 14 residues. The germline CDR1 and CDR2 sequences are MGHRA and YSYEKL. With 5 bases removed from V and 5 bases from J, the gap between germline ends came to 15 bases. In DNA form, the CDR3 reads TGCGCCAGCAGCAGCGCGGGGGCTCGGGAGACCCAGTACTTC. Amino acids: CASSSAGARETQYF.

J is TRBJ2-2 and V is TRBV19, with D perhaps matching TRBD2 (6 bases). Per the germline V gene, CDR1 is LNHDA and CDR2 is SQIVND (reference sequence). The CDR3 has 16 amino acids. The ends were cut back, 3 bases at V and 5 bases at J, with 16 bases in the middle. The CDR3 DNA follows: TGTGCCAGTAGTATTCGAGGTAGCGGAGGAACCGGGGAGCTGTTTTTT. Its protein is CASSIRGSGGTGELFF.

This chain connects TRBV10-3 to TRBJ2-1; 9 bases are shared with TRBD2. J lost 9 bases, V lost 6 bases, and 3 bases had no gene match. CDR3 length equals 12 residues. Germline V gene data show CDR1 as ENHRY and CDR2 as SYGVKD. As DNA, the CDR3 is TGTGCCATCAGCCAGACTAGCGGTGAGCAGTTCTTC. It is translated as CAISQTSGEQFF.

The V and J genes are TRBV27 and TRBJ1-1, with 7 nucleotides matching TRBD1. Germline CDR1 and CDR2: MNHEY and SMNVEV (reference sequence). The CDR3 runs 16 residues. With 10 bases clipped from V and 1 base from J, the junction kept 15 bases outside the gene matches. The CDR3 bases are TGTGCCACCCGGATGGGGACAGAGAATGCGAACACTGAAGCTTTCTTT. It encodes CATRMGTENANTEAFF.

The chain recombines TRBV27 with TRBJ1-4; TRBD1 matches at 8 bases. CDR3 length equals 15 residues. V dropped 6 bases and J dropped 6; count of bases not matched to a gene: 9. Germline-derived CDR1 and CDR2 are MNHEY and SMNVEV (reference sequence). CDR3 region: CASSLTGVGDEKLFF. The CDR3 DNA follows: TGTGCCAGCAGCCTGACAGGGGTGGGAGATGAAAAACTGTTTTTT.

This sequence joins TRBV25-1 and TRBJ1-2; 11 bases are shared with TRBD1. Germline V gene sequence: CDR1 MGHDK, CDR2 SYGVNS. The CDR3 sequence is 14 residues long. Unmatched junction bases numbered 2, after V lost 4 bases and J lost 4 bases. CDR3 bases: TGTGCCAGCAGTGGGACAGGGGGCTTCTATGGCTACACCTTC. Translating it yields CASSGTGGFYGYTF.

The rearrangement joins TRBV5-1 to TRBJ2-7, with 7 bases matching TRBD2. Trimming at V came to 0 bases and at J to 2 bases, leaving 2 bases not matched to a gene. CDR1 and CDR2 from the germline V gene are SGHRS and YFSETQ. There are 14 residues in the CDR3. CDR3 residues: CASSLASGAYEQYF. The CDR3 DNA reads as TGCGCCAGCAGCTTGGCCAGCGGGGCCTACGAGCAGTACTTC.

The chain links TRBV5-6 to TRBJ2-3; TRBD2 agrees at 8 bases. The CDR3 length is 16 residues. V was clipped by 0 bases and J by 0 bases; unmatched bases: 3. Germline V CDR1 and CDR2: SGHDT, YYEEEE. CDR3 in DNA: TGTGCCAGCAGCTTGGGAATAGCGGGAAGCACAGATACGCAGTATTTT. Amino acid sequence: CASSLGIAGSTDTQYF.

This clone showed up just a few times. CDR3 residues: CASGRADGNYGYTF. CDR3 nucleotides: TGTGCCAGCGGCAGGGCCGATGGAAACTATGGCTACACCTTC. The chain uses TRBV7-2 and TRBJ1-2; D is possibly TRBD1 (5 bases). Trimming cost V 8 bases and J 2 bases, with 15 bases left between them. The CDR3 extends over 14 amino acids. Germline CDR1 and CDR2: SGHTA and FQGNSA.